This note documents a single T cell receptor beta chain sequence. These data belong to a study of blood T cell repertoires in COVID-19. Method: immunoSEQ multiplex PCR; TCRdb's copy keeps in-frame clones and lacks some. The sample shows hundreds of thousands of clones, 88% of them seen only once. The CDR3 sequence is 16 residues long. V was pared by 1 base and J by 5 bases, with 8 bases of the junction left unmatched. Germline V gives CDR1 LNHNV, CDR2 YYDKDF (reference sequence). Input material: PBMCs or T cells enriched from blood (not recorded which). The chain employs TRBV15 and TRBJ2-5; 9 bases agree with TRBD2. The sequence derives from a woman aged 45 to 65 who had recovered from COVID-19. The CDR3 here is CATSRVGVAGEETQYF. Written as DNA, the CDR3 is TGTGCCACCAGCAGAGTGGGGGTAGCGGGAGAGGAGACCCAGTACTTC.